This T cell receptor (beta chain) stems from a study of T cell changes during pregnancy in multiple sclerosis. This clone was seen just once. One end of the junction is discordant with germline, which a read error may explain. The same CDR3 arises from other DNA sequences in this sample as well. Generated by immunoSEQ multiplex PCR, the TCRdb table keeps only in-frame clones and is missing some. The sample lists some 40,000 clones; 85% to 90% were seen once. Germline CDR1 reads GTSNPN; CDR2 reads SVGIG (reference sequence). This CDR3 has 12 amino acids. The J gene is TRBJ2-7, the V gene TRBV30; 7 nucleotides align to TRBD1. Specimen: CD4+ T cells from peripheral blood mononuclear cells, collected in the first trimester of pregnancy. The clonotype originates from a female donor with multiple sclerosis, enrolled in a pregnancy study. CDR3 loop: CAWQTGFHEQYF. The CDR3, as DNA: TGTGCCTGGCAGACAGGGTTCCACGAACAGTACTTC.